Listed below are T cell receptor beta chains from one sample, sequenced in a study of cytomegalovirus exposure and HLA in healthy donors. Assay used: immunoSEQ multiplex PCR; TCRdb lists only in-frame clones, some missing. The sample holds just over 150,000 clones, 65% to 85% seen once. The sample comprised PBMCs. Source of these receptors: a male donor in good health and CMV-seropositive. The CDR3 runs from the conserved cysteine through the conserved F or W.

cdr3_aa j_call v_call
CASGLGQVDYEQYF TRBJ2-7 TRBV12-5
CASNQGGDEQYF TRBJ2-7 TRBV7-9
CASSPLSGRGAYEQYF TRBJ2-7 TRBV4-2
CASSLLGGGGGLNTEAFF TRBJ1-1 TRBV28
CASSYAGNYGYTF TRBJ1-2 TRBV6-5
CATLTPGQGPIGF TRBJ1-2 TRBV28
CASSLESLSSGPTYEQYF TRBJ2-7 TRBV7-9
CASIEGRAQTTNEKLFF TRBJ1-4 TRBV21-1
CATSEERALGGIQYF TRBJ2-4 TRBV10-3
CSSSPPRDRANTEAFF TRBJ1-1 TRBV7-9
CASSPRRGEIDTQYF TRBJ2-3 TRBV23-1
CASLTSGNNIQYF TRBJ2-4 TRBV25-1
CASSLGKRTGELFF TRBJ2-2 TRBV7-2
CASSADRGLGPQHF TRBJ1-5 TRBV5-4
CSVVGQNTGELFF TRBJ2-2 TRBV29-1
CASSKTSGRNEQFF TRBJ2-1 TRBV28
CASSSGRALGEQYF TRBJ2-7 TRBV5-4
CASRPPFGSNSPLHF TRBJ1-6 TRBV12-2
CSVGGQGDQPQHF TRBJ1-5 TRBV29-1
CSVEPADTEAFF TRBJ1-1 TRBV29-1
CASRETGNTEAFF TRBJ1-1 TRBV11-1
CASSRGGTSGFYEQYF TRBJ2-7 TRBV4-1
CASSPPGSGSRGATDTQYF TRBJ2-3 TRBV21-1
CASSLDPGGSYEQYF TRBJ2-7 TRBV5-1
CASSLVGNEKLFF TRBJ1-4 TRBV5-6
CASSPRERPYEQYF TRBJ2-7 TRBV7-9
CASSLEGSGAYEQYF TRBJ2-7 TRBV11-2
CASSRQGEQYF TRBJ2-7 TRBV23-1
CASGPVAGVNGYTF TRBJ1-2 TRBV12-5
CASSVGHGGYTF TRBJ1-2 TRBV6-1
CASSYSAGSNEKLFF TRBJ1-4 TRBV6-5
CASTPGTAQETQYF TRBJ2-5 TRBV5-1
CATHRDSNQPQHF TRBJ1-5 TRBV2
CASSRLRQDSNQPQHF TRBJ1-5 TRBV19
CSVEATGLAVNNEQFF TRBJ2-1 TRBV29-1
CASSDQAGAADTQYF TRBJ2-3 TRBV6-4
CASSLAGGQRTFF TRBJ1-1 TRBV5-5
CASRDLLLAGVGDTQYF TRBJ2-3 TRBV2
CASTPTGLGFNSPLHF TRBJ1-6 TRBV14
CASSFGTGYYEQYF TRBJ2-7 TRBV4-1
CASSGRTGLNEQFF TRBJ2-1 TRBV9
CASSERPGAFYEQYF TRBJ2-7 TRBV6-1
CASSYSGDKLNRYTF TRBJ1-2 TRBV6-6
CASSLPQGVTQYF TRBJ2-3 TRBV6-6
CASSLEGGRARETQYF TRBJ2-5 TRBV27
CASSQDRGARYEQYF TRBJ2-7 TRBV4-3